Listed here are 31 T cell receptor beta chains from one sample, sequenced in a study of neoadjuvant anti-PD-1 for oral cavity cancer. The protocol was immunoSEQ multiplex PCR, while the TCRdb copy is restricted to in-frame clones and leaves out a portion. Of roughly 15,000 clones in the sample, more than 65% were seen once. Time point defined: after neoadjuvant nivolumab, at surgical resection. This specimen was PBMCs, taken after nivolumab (anti-PD-1) treatment. All receptors derive from a person aged 40 to 85 with oral cavity squamous cell carcinoma.

The chain employs TRBV4-2 and TRBJ2-6, with D uncertain. CDR3 length: 15 amino acids. The germline gives CDR1 LGHNA, CDR2 YNFKEQ. V shed 4 bases and J shed 0 bases, with 7 bases lying between them. CDR3 DNA: TGTGCCAGCAGCCCTGGTCCCTCTGGGGCCAACGTCCTGACTTTC. This sequence encodes CASSPGPSGANVLTF.

The chain carries TRBV27 and TRBJ2-7; maybe TRBD1 (5 bases). This CDR3 spans 15 amino acids. CDR1 is MNHEY and CDR2 is SMNVEV in the germline V gene (reference sequence). V was shortened by 6 bases and J by 2 bases, with 17 bases between the two germline ends. CDR3 sequence (DNA): TGTGCCAGCAGACGTACAGGTCTCGAACCCTACGAGCAGTACTTC. As protein: CASRRTGLEPYEQYF.

This clone appeared a single time. The V and J genes are TRBV5-4 and TRBJ2-1; the match to TRBD2 covers 8 bases. The CDR3 extends over 15 amino acids. CDR1 SGHNT and CDR2 YYREEE come from the germline V gene (reference sequence). Losses at the gene ends were 4 bases for V and 2 bases for J; bases not matched to a gene: 5. For the CDR3, the DNA is TGTGCCAGCAGCGTCAGCGGGGGACCCTACAATGAGCAGTTCTTC. Translated: CASSVSGGPYNEQFF. The full variable domain, in which reference TRBV5-4 and TRBJ2-1 provide the parts outside the CDR3, is ETGVTQSPTHLIKTRGQQVTLRCSSQSGHNTVSWYQQALGQGPQFIFQYYREEENGRGNFPPRFSGLQFPNYSSELNVNALELDDSALYLCASSVSGGPYNEQFFGPGTRLTVL.

The rearrangement uses TRBV7-9 and TRBJ1-4; D may be TRBD1 (5 bases). This CDR3 has 13 residues. Germline loops: CDR1 SEHNR, CDR2 FQNEAQ (reference sequence). The ends were cut back, 9 bases at V and 8 bases at J, with 16 bases in the middle. CDR3 coding DNA: TGTGCCAGTTCGGGGGTCTTAGGGGAAAAACTGTTTTTT. The encoded protein is CASSGVLGEKLFF.

Here the CDR3 DNA reads TGTGCCAGCAGTCGCAGCGGGACAGGGTCTTACGAGCAGTACTTC. This sequence encodes CASSRSGTGSYEQYF. This chain connects TRBV6-6 to TRBJ2-7; TRBD1 matches at 9 bases. The CDR3 totals 15 residues. Germline values: CDR1 MNHNY, CDR2 SVGAGI (reference sequence). Trimming took 5 bases from V and 4 from J; bases not matched to a gene: 9.

This clone showed up just a few times. The V call is TRBV18, the J call TRBJ2-7; no reliable D call. The length of the CDR3 is 14 residues. Trimming cost V 2 bases and J 3 bases, with 11 bases left between them. Looked up from germline, CDR1 is KGHSH and CDR2 is LQKENI. Here the CDR3 reads CASSPSVQDYEQYF. Here the CDR3 DNA reads TGTGCCAGCTCACCATCGGTGCAGGACTACGAGCAGTACTTC.

The chain employs TRBV1 and TRBJ2-7; TRBD2 reflects the table's D call only, with no check against the DNA. TRBV1 is a known pseudogene. There are 13 residues in the CDR3. The CDR3 loop reads CTSSQIGRDEQYF. The CDR3 DNA reads TGCACCAGCAGCCAGATCGGGCGGGACGAGCAGTACTTC.

The CDR3 DNA reads TGCGCCAGCAGCCAAGCGGGGGGGCAGTGGGACGAGCAGTACTTC. Amino acid sequence: CASSQAGGQWDEQYF. The V call is TRBV4-1, the J call TRBJ2-7; 8 bases are shared with TRBD2. The CDR3 sequence is 15 residues long. V lost 1 base, J lost 5 bases, and 7 bases stayed unmatched. Per germline, CDR1 MGHRA and CDR2 YSYEKL.

CDR3 region: CASSFARTYEQYF. The CDR3 nucleotides read TGTGCCAGCAGTTTCGCTAGAACCTACGAGCAGTACTTC. The chain has TRBV28 and TRBJ2-7; D ambiguous. The CDR3 has 13 amino acids. Trimming removed 3 bases at V and 2 bases at J, with 8 bases between. From germline, CDR1 is MDHEN and CDR2 SYDVKM.

This clone showed up just a few times. This sequence joins TRBV10-3 and TRBJ2-7; 7 nucleotides match TRBD1. Trimming at V came to 0 bases and at J to 2 bases, leaving 4 bases not matched to a gene. The length of the CDR3 is 15 residues. The V gene's germline CDR1 is ENHRY and CDR2 SYGVKD. In nucleotides, the CDR3 is TGTGCCATCAGTGAGTCGTCCGGGACAGCCTACGAGCAGTACTTC. As protein: CAISESSGTAYEQYF.

DNA for the CDR3: TGTGCCAGCAGCAAAACGGGAGACCGCACCGGGGAGCTGTTTTTT. Translation: CASSKTGDRTGELFF. V gene TRBV9 combines with J gene TRBJ2-2; a weak D match, TRBD2 (6 bases). Germline CDR1 and CDR2: SGDLS and YYNGEE. V was shortened by 4 bases and J by 4 bases, with 14 bases between the two germline ends. CDR3 length: 15 residues.

This chain uses TRBV6-5 with TRBJ1-1, with D perhaps TRBD1 (6 bases). With 4 bases removed from V and 5 bases from J, the gap between germline ends came to 17 bases. This CDR3 region has 15 residues. CDR1 is MNHEY and CDR2 is SVGAGI in the germline V gene. The chain's CDR3 is CASSFWAGGQTEAFF. CDR3 sequence (DNA): TGTGCCAGCAGTTTCTGGGCGGGGGGGCAAACTGAAGCTTTCTTT.

The rearrangement uses TRBV6-4 and TRBJ2-1, with a possible D match to TRBD2 (6 bases). The CDR3 runs 16 residues. Trimming took 6 bases from V and 8 from J, leaving 23 bases between them. CDR1 MRHNA and CDR2 SNTAGT come from the germline V gene. The chain's CDR3 is CASSGGGGGSVDEQFF. CDR3 in DNA: TGTGCCAGCAGCGGGGGTGGCGGTGGGAGCGTGGATGAGCAGTTCTTC.

This chain connects TRBV6-1 to TRBJ2-1, with 10 bases aligning to TRBD2. CDR3 size: 16 residues. V gave up 4 bases and J gave up 9 bases; unmatched junction bases: 12. Germline V gene sequence: CDR1 MNHNS, CDR2 SASEGT. The CDR3: CASSVSLAGVGFEQFF. CDR3 DNA: TGTGCCAGCAGTGTGTCTCTAGCGGGAGTTGGTTTTGAGCAGTTCTTC.

V is TRBV9 and J is TRBJ2-3, with D possibly being TRBD1 or TRBD2 (5 bases each). CDR3 size: 14 residues. Germline CDR1 and CDR2: SGDLS and YYNGEE. The V end was cut by 4 bases, the J end by 5 bases, with 14 bases between. The DNA of the CDR3 is TGTGCCAGCAGCACCCGGAGTGGGGGAGATACGCAGTATTTT. Translation gives CASSTRSGGDTQYF.

This clone is a singleton in its sample. The chain uses TRBV5-1 and TRBJ2-1; D not resolved. This CDR3 spans 12 amino acids. V lost 2 bases, J lost 8 bases, and 8 bases lay in between. Germline lookup yields CDR1 SGHRS and CDR2 YFSETQ. CDR3 DNA sequence: TGCGCCAGCAGCTTCATGGTAGATGAGCAGTTCTTC. It codes for CASSFMVDEQFF.

V usage is TRBV30 and J usage is TRBJ2-7; D not resolved. The CDR3 contains 11 residues. V was trimmed by 2 bases and J by 6 bases, leaving 8 bases between them. Per the germline V gene, CDR1 is GTSNPN and CDR2 is SVGIG (reference sequence). The CDR3 sequence: CAWSLGAEQYF. DNA for the CDR3: TGTGCCTGGAGTTTAGGTGCCGAGCAGTACTTC.

This chain joins TRBV29-1 and TRBJ2-1; D is undetermined. V was pared by 6 bases and J by 4 bases, with 19 bases between. The CDR3 is 15 residues long. Germline CDR1 SQVTM, CDR2 ANQGSEA. The CDR3 protein is CSVPSRRFLYNEQFF. The DNA of the CDR3 is TGCAGCGTGCCCTCCAGGCGCTTCCTATACAATGAGCAGTTCTTC.

The rearrangement links TRBV7-6 to TRBJ1-1, with TRBD1 matching 10 bases. The germline V gene has CDR1 SGHVS and CDR2 FNYEAQ. The ends lost 5 bases at V and 0 bases at J; junction bases unmatched: 9. There are 17 residues in the CDR3. The DNA of the CDR3 is TGTGCCAGCAGCCAAGGACAGGGGGTTACGATGAACACTGAAGCTTTCTTT. Encoded protein: CASSQGQGVTMNTEAFF. The variable domain in full, with the rest retrieved from reference TRBV7-6 and TRBJ1-1, is GAGVSQSPRYKVTKRGQDVALRCDPISGHVSLYWYRQALGQGPEFLTYFNYEAQQDKSGLPNDRFSAERPEGSISTLTIQRTEQRDSAMYRCASSQGQGVTMNTEAFFGQGTRLTVV.

The chain joins TRBV19 to TRBJ1-1; D is unresolved. The CDR3 is 15 amino acids. V was cut by 4 bases and J by 1 base, with 13 bases left in between. CDR1 is LNHDA and CDR2 is SQIVND in the germline V gene (reference sequence). The CDR3 DNA reads TGTGCCAGTAGTAAAATGGGGTTTGGGAACACTGAAGCTTTCTTT. Its protein product is CASSKMGFGNTEAFF. The whole variable domain, remainder taken from reference TRBV19 and TRBJ1-1, is DGGITQSPKYLFRKEGQNVTLSCEQNLNHDAMYWYRQDPGQGLRLIYYSQIVNDFQKGDIAEGYSVSREKKESFPLTVTSAQKNPTAFYLCASSKMGFGNTEAFFGQGTRLTVV.

The chain employs TRBV11-2 and TRBJ2-1; D not resolved. The CDR3 covers 15 residues. Trimming removed 5 bases at V and 6 bases at J, with 17 bases between. Germline values: CDR1 SGHAT, CDR2 FQNNGV. The CDR3 DNA sequence: TGTGCCAGCAGCCCGCACAAGGGTTCTTTCAATGAGCAGTTCTTC. Translated, it gives CASSPHKGSFNEQFF.

The chain links TRBV9 to TRBJ1-4; TRBD1 is a possible D gene (6 bases). V was clipped by 4 bases and J by 7 bases, with 17 bases between them. Germline V gene lookup returns CDR1 SGDLS and CDR2 YYNGEE. The length of the CDR3 is 15 residues. CDR3 amino acids: CASSPSGGRVEKLFF. As DNA, the CDR3 is TGTGCCAGCAGCCCATCCGGGGGCCGGGTTGAAAAACTGTTTTTT.

The gene calls are TRBV7-2 and TRBJ1-5; the D is unclear. Germline V gives CDR1 SGHTA, CDR2 FQGNSA. This CDR3 region has 15 residues. Deletions cut 2 bases from V and 2 bases from J, with 10 bases between. The CDR3 DNA sequence: TGTGCCAGCAGCTTAAAAGGAGTCGGCAATCAGCCCCAGCATTTT. Translated: CASSLKGVGNQPQHF.

V gene TRBV5-1 combines with J gene TRBJ1-2; 8 bases match TRBD1. Trimming took 4 bases from V and 7 from J; bases not matched to a gene: 12. The CDR3 runs to 15 residues. CDR1 and CDR2 from the germline V gene are SGHRS and YFSETQ. As DNA, the CDR3 is TGCGCCAGCAGCCGGTGGACAGGGCGGTGGAGTGGCTACACCTTC. It translates to CASSRWTGRWSGYTF.

This clone was picked up one time. V gene TRBV7-9 combines with J gene TRBJ1-1; 7 nucleotides match TRBD1. The germline gives CDR1 SEHNR, CDR2 FQNEAQ (reference sequence). CDR3 length equals 15 residues. J was trimmed by 5 bases and V by 2 bases; bases with no gene match: 8. CDR3 residues: CASSLLEGARTEAFF. The CDR3 coding sequence is TGTGCCAGCAGCTTACTGGAGGGGGCGCGAACTGAAGCTTTCTTT.

This clone was seen just once. The chain has TRBV6-1 and TRBJ2-5, with TRBD2 identical over 10 bases. With the DNA end fitting TRBJ2-7 better, the J assignment may be wrong. CDR3 size: 16 residues. CDR1 and CDR2 from the germline V gene are MNHNS and SASEGT. CDR3 DNA sequence: TGTGCCAGCAGTGAAAGCTCTAGCGGGAGAGCCTACGAGCAGTACTTC. This gives the protein CASSESSSGRAYEQYF.

CDR3 in amino acids: CAWRQSYNEQFF. The CDR3 nucleotides are TGTGCCTGGAGGCAGAGCTACAATGAGCAGTTCTTC. The chain employs TRBV30 and TRBJ2-1; D unclear. The V gene lost 3 bases and the J gene lost 3 bases, with 6 bases spanning the gap. The CDR3 is 12 amino acids. In germline, CDR1 is GTSNPN, CDR2 SVGIG (reference sequence).

Here the CDR3 DNA reads TGCGCCAGCAGCCGGGAGTTACAAGAGACCCAGTACTTC. Protein product: CASSRELQETQYF. The V call is TRBV4-1, the J call TRBJ2-5; D may be TRBD2 (5 bases). In germline, CDR1 is MGHRA, CDR2 YSYEKL. Trimming took 4 bases from V and 2 from J, leaving 8 bases between them. The CDR3 is made up of 13 amino acids.

In DNA, the CDR3 is TGTGCCACCAGCAGAGAGAAGGGACACATTTCCTACGAGCAGTACTTC. Amino acid sequence: CATSREKGHISYEQYF. V is TRBV15 and J is TRBJ2-7; TRBD1 is a possible D gene (6 bases). In germline, CDR1 is LNHNV, CDR2 YYDKDF (reference sequence). This CDR3 has 16 residues. Trimming took 0 bases from V and 1 from J, leaving 13 bases between them.

The V and J genes are TRBV5-8 and TRBJ2-3; 10 bases fit TRBD1. Germline trimming cut 4 bases from V and 6 bases from J; bases unmatched to any gene: 11. CDR1 is SGHTS and CDR2 is YDEGEE in the germline V gene. The CDR3 has 16 residues. CDR3 sequence: CASSPRQGASGDTQYF. Written as DNA, the CDR3 is TGTGCCAGCAGCCCCCGACAGGGGGCGTCGGGGGATACGCAGTATTTT.

The chain joins TRBV11-3 to TRBJ2-1, with TRBD1 identical over 10 bases. J lost 8 bases, V lost 5 bases, and 15 bases had no gene match. This CDR3 region has 17 residues. Germline assignment: CDR1 SGHNT and CDR2 YENEEA. This CDR3 reads CASSHRGPGQGFDEQFF. The DNA for the CDR3 is TGTGCCAGCAGCCACCGGGGGCCGGGACAGGGGTTCGATGAGCAGTTCTTC.